The 19 T cell receptor beta chains below come from one sample, sequenced in a study of blood T cell repertoires in COVID-19. This table comes from immunoSEQ multiplex PCR, and its TCRdb copy is limited to in-frame clones, with some not included. The sample consists of tens of thousands of clones, 60% to 80% of them appearing once. The specimen was peripheral blood. These receptors all come from a human donor in a cohort sampled during active COVID-19.

This clone has more than one count but fewer than ten. J is TRBJ2-1 and V is TRBV11-3; TRBD2 might be the D (7 bases). This CDR3 spans 16 amino acids. V was clipped by 1 base and J by 6 bases, with 16 bases between them. Looked up from germline, CDR1 is SGHNT and CDR2 is YENEEA. CDR3 sequence (DNA): TGTGCCAGCAGCTTAGGAGCGGGGAGGGGGACCAATGAGCAGTTCTTC. Amino acid sequence: CASSLGAGRGTNEQFF.

The chain links TRBV7-9 to TRBJ1-2; a possible D gene is TRBD1 (6 bases). Trimming removed 5 bases from V and 6 bases from J, with 13 bases in between. This CDR3 spans 13 amino acids. CDR1 and CDR2 from the germline V gene are SEHNR and FQNEAQ (reference sequence). The CDR3 DNA reads TGTGCCAGCAGCCGCAGGGGAGGGGATGGCTACACCTTC. It is translated as CASSRRGGDGYTF.

The rearrangement joins TRBV28 to TRBJ1-1; TRBD1 agrees at 8 bases. V was clipped by 3 bases and J by 3 bases; unmatched bases: 9. The germline V gene has CDR1 MDHEN and CDR2 SYDVKM. This CDR3 contains 16 residues. CDR3 sequence reads: CASSFAGGIRDTEAFF. The CDR3 nucleotides read TGTGCCAGCAGTTTCGCAGGGGGCATCAGGGACACTGAAGCTTTCTTT.

This chain links TRBV19 with TRBJ1-1, with TRBD1 matching over 12 bases. The CDR3 runs 16 residues. The trim removed 11 bases at V and 4 bases at J, leaving 14 bases unmatched. CDR1 is LNHDA and CDR2 is SQIVND in the germline V gene (reference sequence). The CDR3 loop is CAARDRGLADSTEAFF. The CDR3 nucleotides are TGTGCCGCCCGGGACAGGGGGCTTGCGGATAGCACTGAAGCTTTCTTT.

This chain uses TRBV7-9 with TRBJ1-6; D not resolved. The CDR3 length is 13 residues. V was clipped by 2 bases and J by 12 bases, with 11 bases between them. Germline CDR1 and CDR2: SEHNR and FQNEAQ (reference sequence). Written as DNA, the CDR3 is TGTGCCAGCAGCTTAAGGGAGGCCTTACCCCTCCACTTT. This translates into CASSLREALPLHF.

The chain carries TRBV7-2 and TRBJ1-6; 9 bases are a match to TRBD1. Germline lookup yields CDR1 SGHTA and CDR2 FQGNSA. V shed 5 bases, J shed 2 bases, and the junction held 10 bases outside the gene matches. This CDR3 spans 18 amino acids. DNA for the CDR3: TGTGCCAGCAGCCGCCCCGTTGGGACAGGGCCCTATAATTCACCCCTCCACTTT. Translated, it gives CASSRPVGTGPYNSPLHF.

This clone has more than one count but fewer than ten. The chain joins TRBV18 to TRBJ1-1; D is perhaps TRBD1 (6 bases). The ends were cut back, 3 bases at V and 3 bases at J, with 14 bases in the middle. This CDR3 has 15 amino acids. Germline V CDR1 and CDR2: KGHSH, LQKENI. The CDR3 DNA sequence: TGTGCCAGCTCACCCTCTCCAGGGGTCGACACTGAAGCTTTCTTT. It codes for CASSPSPGVDTEAFF.

The chain links TRBV11-2 to TRBJ1-2; D is unclear. There are 13 residues in the CDR3. V lost 5 bases and J 3 bases, leaving 10 bases between the germline ends. Germline CDR1 SGHAT, CDR2 FQNNGV. The CDR3 sequence is CASSGDRYYGYTF. The CDR3 region has the DNA TGTGCCAGCAGCGGAGACCGATACTATGGCTACACCTTC.

The rearrangement links TRBV6-5 to TRBJ2-7, with a possible D match to TRBD1 (5 bases). The V end lost 6 bases, the J end lost 0 bases, and 9 bases lay between the germline ends. Germline assignment: CDR1 MNHEY and CDR2 SVGAGI. The CDR3 extends over 13 amino acids. CDR3 DNA sequence: TGTGCCAGCAGGCGAGACAGCTCCTACGAGCAGTACTTC. This codes for CASRRDSSYEQYF.

This clone was observed once. This chain links TRBV27 with TRBJ2-1; D is perhaps TRBD1 (6 bases). Looked up from germline, CDR1 is MNHEY and CDR2 is SMNVEV (reference sequence). This CDR3 comprises 20 residues. V was trimmed by 5 bases and J by 6 bases, leaving 32 bases between them. The CDR3 loop reads CASSPRYRTVTLLSPNEQFF. CDR3 DNA: TGTGCCAGCAGTCCCCGATACAGGACAGTTACCCTCCTAAGTCCCAATGAGCAGTTCTTC.

CDR3 in DNA: TGTGCCATCAGTGAAACTAGCGGGGGGCCGAATACGCAGTATTTT. It encodes CAISETSGGPNTQYF. V usage is TRBV10-3 and J usage is TRBJ2-3; 12 positions agree with TRBD2. This CDR3 comprises 15 residues. CDR1 and CDR2 from the germline V gene are ENHRY and SYGVKD. The V and J ends lost 3 bases and 7 bases, in that order; junction bases with no gene match: 5.

This chain connects TRBV6-5 to TRBJ2-7; 8 bases are a match to TRBD1. The germline gives CDR1 MNHEY, CDR2 SVGAGI. The CDR3 is 15 residues long. J was trimmed by 0 bases and V by 5 bases; bases with no gene match: 6. The CDR3 here is CASSMRQGSSYEQYF. CDR3 in DNA: TGTGCCAGCAGTATGCGACAGGGGAGCTCCTACGAGCAGTACTTC.

This chain joins TRBV5-4 and TRBJ1-2; TRBD1 matches at 7 bases. There are 13 residues in the CDR3. From germline, CDR1 is SGHNT and CDR2 YYREEE (reference sequence). Unmatched junction bases numbered 5, after V lost 2 bases and J lost 7 bases. The CDR3 reads CASSFDRAGGYTF. The CDR3 nucleotides read TGTGCCAGCAGCTTTGACAGGGCCGGTGGCTACACCTTC.

The rearrangement joins TRBV15 to TRBJ1-5; weak D call: TRBD1 (6 bases). Looked up from germline, CDR1 is LNHNV and CDR2 is YYDKDF (reference sequence). The V end was cut by 0 bases, the J end by 0 bases, with 12 bases between. This CDR3 region has 17 residues. CDR3 DNA: TGTGCCACCAGCAGAGATACAGGGTTCTATAGCAATCAGCCCCAGCATTTT. Amino acids: CATSRDTGFYSNQPQHF.

The chain recombines TRBV5-1 with TRBJ2-2, with 8 positions matching TRBD2. Germline CDR1 and CDR2: SGHRS and YFSETQ. This CDR3 comprises 13 residues. With V trimmed by 7 bases and J by 6 bases, 5 bases remained unmatched. CDR3 sequence reads: CASATGGAGELFF. The CDR3, as DNA: TGCGCCAGCGCTACCGGGGGGGCCGGGGAGCTGTTTTTT. Based on the CDR3 plus reference TRBV5-1 and TRBJ2-2, the full variable domain is KAGVTQTPRYLIKTRGQQVTLSCSPISGHRSVSWYQQTPGQGLQFLFEYFSETQRNKGNFPGRFSGRQFSNSRSEMNVSTLELGDSALYLCASATGGAGELFFGEGSRLTVL.

The chain couples TRBV3-1 (or the pseudogene TRBV3-2) to TRBJ1-1; D is unclear. Per germline, CDR1 LGHDT and CDR2 YNNKEL (reference sequence). This CDR3 contains 12 residues. Trimming took off 0 bases at V and 9 bases at J, with 8 bases between the two ends. This CDR3 is CASSQDAGKAFF. CDR3 coding DNA: TGTGCCAGCAGCCAAGATGCCGGGAAAGCTTTCTTT.

This clone was detected once. The rearrangement uses TRBV3-1 (or the pseudogene TRBV3-2) and TRBJ2-5; 7 nucleotides match TRBD1. The germline V gene has CDR1 LGHDT and CDR2 YNNKEL (reference sequence). J lost 6 bases, V lost 6 bases, and 7 bases had no gene match. This CDR3 has 13 residues. DNA of the CDR3: TGTGCCAGCAGTTATGACAGGGTGAAGACCCAGTACTTC. It yields the protein CASSYDRVKTQYF.

The rearrangement uses TRBV5-1 and TRBJ2-7, with 12 bases that match TRBD1. The CDR3 runs 14 residues. V lost 3 bases, J lost 5 bases, and 3 bases stayed unmatched. The germline V gene has CDR1 SGHRS and CDR2 YFSETQ. The CDR3: CASSWDRGRDEQYF. The DNA of the CDR3 is TGCGCCAGCAGCTGGGACAGGGGGCGGGACGAGCAGTACTTC.

This clone was counted a few times. The chain recombines TRBV24-1 with TRBJ1-5; 9 bases line up with TRBD1. V shed 7 bases and J 5 bases; nucleotides not matched to a gene: 2. The CDR3 extends over 13 amino acids. The germline V gene has CDR1 KGHDR and CDR2 SFDVKD. The CDR3 bases are TGTGCCACCAGGGGACAGGGAGATCAGCCCCAGCATTTT. It codes for CATRGQGDQPQHF.